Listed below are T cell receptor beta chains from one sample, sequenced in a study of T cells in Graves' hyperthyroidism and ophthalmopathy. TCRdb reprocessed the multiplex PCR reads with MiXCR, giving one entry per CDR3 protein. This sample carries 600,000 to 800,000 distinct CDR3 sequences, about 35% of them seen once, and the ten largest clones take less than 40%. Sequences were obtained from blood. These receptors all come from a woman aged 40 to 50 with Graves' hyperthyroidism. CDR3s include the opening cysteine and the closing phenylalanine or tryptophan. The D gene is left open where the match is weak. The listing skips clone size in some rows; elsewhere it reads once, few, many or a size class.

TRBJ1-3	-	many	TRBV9	TGTGCCAGCAGCGTAGGAGAGATGGGAAACACCATATATTTT	CASSVGEMGNTIYF
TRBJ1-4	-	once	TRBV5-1	TGCGCCAGCAGCCTAGGGCAGGCAAATCTGTTTTTT	CASSLGQANLFF
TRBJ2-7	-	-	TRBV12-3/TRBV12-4	TGTGCCAGCAGTTTATCGGACACTGCATATGGCTACGAGCAGTACTTC	CASSLSDTAYGYEQYF
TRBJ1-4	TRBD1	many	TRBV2	TGTGCCAGCAGGCAGTACCAGGGGGCAACTAATGAAAAACTGTTTTTT	CASRQYQGATNEKLFF
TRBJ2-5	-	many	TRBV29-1	TGCAGCGCCGGCGGAGGGTTGGAGACCCAGTACTTC	CSAGGGLETQYF
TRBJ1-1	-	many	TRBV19	TGTGCCAGTAGTATTGCTGGAATTGGCACTGAAGCTTTCTTT	CASSIAGIGTEAFF
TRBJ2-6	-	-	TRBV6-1	TGTGCCACGCAAAACACGGCCAACGTCCTGACTTTC	CATQNTANVLTF
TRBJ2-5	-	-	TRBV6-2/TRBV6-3	TGTGCCAGCAGTGAAGATAATGGGTTATGGGAGACCCAGTACTTC	CASSEDNGLWETQYF
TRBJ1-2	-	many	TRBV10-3	TGTGCCATCGACCTAGACAATAACTATGGCTACACCTTC	CAIDLDNNYGYTF
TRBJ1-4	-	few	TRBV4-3	TGCGCCAGCAGCCAAGATCCCGGGGCTAATGAAAAACTGTTTTTT	CASSQDPGANEKLFF
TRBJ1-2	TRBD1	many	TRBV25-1	TGTTCAAGCAGGGACTCCAGGGGGCATGGCTACACCTTC	CSSRDSRGHGYTF
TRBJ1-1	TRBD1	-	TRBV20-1	TGCAGTGCGATCAATCTGGACAGGAGGAACACTGAAGCTTTCTTT	CSAINLDRRNTEAFF
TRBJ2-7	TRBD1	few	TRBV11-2	TGTGCCAGCAGCCCCCGAACGACAGGGGCCTACGAGCAGTACTTC	CASSPRTTGAYEQYF
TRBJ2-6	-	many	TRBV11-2	TGTGCCAGCAGCACAGGGTCCTCTGGGGCCAACGTCCTGACTTTC	CASSTGSSGANVLTF
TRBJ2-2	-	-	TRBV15	TGTGCCACCAGCAGACCCGACACCGGGGAGCTGTTTTTT	CATSRPDTGELFF
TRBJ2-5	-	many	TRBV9	TGTGCCAGCAGCGTAGCTACTGTGGGGGGACAAGAGACCCAGTACTTC	CASSVATVGGQETQYF
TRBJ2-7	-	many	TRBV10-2	TGCGCCAGGACTCTGGGACAAGGCCCTGGGGAATACGAGCAGTACTTC	CARTLGQGPGEYEQYF
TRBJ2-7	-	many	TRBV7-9	TGTGCCAGCAGCTTAGGGTCGGGGGCGGCATACGAGCAGTACTTC	CASSLGSGAAYEQYF
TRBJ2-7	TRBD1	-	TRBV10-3	TGTGCCATCAGCCTCCGGGACAGAGACAATGAGCAGTACTTC	CAISLRDRDNEQYF
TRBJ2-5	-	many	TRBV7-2	TGTGCCAGCAGCTCGTGGAGGGGGCAGAGGGAGACCCAGTACTTC	CASSSWRGQRETQYF
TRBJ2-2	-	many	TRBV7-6	TGTGCCAGCAGCTTGAGGGCAGGGGGGACCGGGGAGCTGTTTTTT	CASSLRAGGTGELFF
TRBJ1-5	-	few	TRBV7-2	TGTGCCAGCAGCTTAGTACCTAGGGGGGGCAATCAGCCCCAGCATTTT	CASSLVPRGGNQPQHF
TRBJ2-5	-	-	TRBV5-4	TGTGCCAGCAGCTCGGAGGGCCAGGGAGAGACCCAGTACTTC	CASSSEGQGETQYF
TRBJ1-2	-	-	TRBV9	TGTGCCAGCAGCGTATCCCCCGGGACCCACTATGGCTACACCTTC	CASSVSPGTHYGYTF
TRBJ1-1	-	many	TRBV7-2	TGTGCCAGCAGCTTAGTGCTGGACACTGAAGCTTTCTTT	CASSLVLDTEAFF
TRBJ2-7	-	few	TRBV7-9	TGTGCCAGCAGCTTAGCCCTAATGGGTGACCTCTCCTACGAGCAGTACTTC	CASSLALMGDLSYEQYF
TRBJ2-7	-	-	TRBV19	TGTGCCAGTAGTGTGGGACGGACAGCCTACGAGCAGTACTTC	CASSVGRTAYEQYF
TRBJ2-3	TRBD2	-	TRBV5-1	TGCGCCAGCAGCTTGGGGACTAGCGGGGCGGCAGATACGCAGTATTTT	CASSLGTSGAADTQYF
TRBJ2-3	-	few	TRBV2	TGTGCCAGCAGGACGACGGGAGCAGATACGCAGTATTTT	CASRTTGADTQYF
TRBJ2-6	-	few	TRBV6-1	TGTGCCAGCTCCTCCGGTCTGACTTTC	CASSSGLTF
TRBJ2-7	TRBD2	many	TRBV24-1	TGTGCCACCAGTCCCGGGACTAGCGGTGCCTACGAGCAGTACTTC	CATSPGTSGAYEQYF
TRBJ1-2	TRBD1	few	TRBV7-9	TGTGCCAGTTCAACCAGGGACAGGCCTAACTATGGCTACACCTTC	CASSTRDRPNYGYTF
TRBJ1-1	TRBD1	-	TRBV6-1	TGTGCCAGCAGGACGGGGACAGGGCGGAACACTGAAGCTTTCTTT	CASRTGTGRNTEAFF
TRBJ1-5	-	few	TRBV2	TGTGCCAGCAGTTTTCGGGGGACCAATCAGCCCCAGCATTTT	CASSFRGTNQPQHF
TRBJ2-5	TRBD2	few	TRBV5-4	TGTGCCAGCAGCGCCGTGGCGGGGGGGGAGACCCAGTACTTC	CASSAVAGGETQYF
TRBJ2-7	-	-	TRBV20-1	TGCAGTGCCCAGGGGGGTAGCGGGAAGAATCAGCAGTACTTC	CSAQGGSGKNQQYF
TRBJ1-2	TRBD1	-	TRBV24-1	TGTGCCACCAGTGATCCCGGACAGGGGGTGAGTGGCTACACCTTC	CATSDPGQGVSGYTF
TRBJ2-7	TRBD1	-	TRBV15	TGTGCCACCAGCAGACAAAGGACAGGGGGGACGTACGAGCAGTACTTC	CATSRQRTGGTYEQYF
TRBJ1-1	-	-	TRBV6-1	TGTGCCAGCATGCCGGTAATGAACACTGAAGCTTTCTTT	CASMPVMNTEAFF
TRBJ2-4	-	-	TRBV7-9	TGTGCCAGCAGCGTGGGTAGGGGCAAAAACATTCAGTACTTC	CASSVGRGKNIQYF
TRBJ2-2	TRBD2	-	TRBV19	TGTGCCAGTAGTGCCCGACTAGCGGAGAACACCGGGGAGCTGTTTTTT	CASSARLAENTGELFF